This T cell receptor beta chain came from a study of PD-L1 blockade in urothelial cancer (dated by TCRdb to about 2017). Broadly, across the study: All patients started therapy in the mid-2010s and received atezolizumab 1,200 mg intravenously every 3 weeks. About 90% of the 29 patients were identified as males with urothelial cancer of bladder origin, and a prior smoking history was reported by 18 of 29 patients. Patients had an ECOG performance status of 0 or 1 and had received between 0 and 3 prior chemotherapy regimens. Blood samples were analyzed at two time points: 3 weeks after treatment start (second dose) and 6 weeks after treatment start. Blood samples gave median yields of approximately 130,000 T cells and tens of thousands of unique TCRs, along with a median clonality of approximately 0.084. The study, an exploratory multi-omic analysis, examined somatic, immune and clinical correlates of response to PD-L1 blockade with atezolizumab in urothelial cancer. Pretreatment tumor samples, along with matched peripheral blood serially collected before and after atezolizumab treatment, were subjected to TCR sequencing. Progression-free survival longer than 6 months counted as durable clinical benefit, and TCR features were additionally tested against both progression-free and overall survival. In the same patients who had TCR sequencing, pretreatment tumors also underwent whole exome sequencing and RNA sequencing. Durable clinical benefit was achieved by nine patients but not by the remaining 20. Pretreatment blood TCR-seq was available for twenty-nine patients, at least one posttreatment blood collection was obtained for roughly 24 patients, and tumor TCR-seq was available for roughly 24 patients.

With respect to this clone: No antigen is known for it. Base quality data are lacking; no much larger clone is found one base away.

The time point label corresponds to: pretreatment peripheral blood. The cohort included roughly 30 patients with locally advanced or metastatic urothelial carcinoma who were treated at Memorial Sloan Kettering on a trial protocol. Peripheral blood mononuclear cells were collected pretreatment and during treatment, at between 1 and 8 total time points per patient. The Qiagen DNeasy Blood extraction kit was used to purify genomic DNA from total PBMCs and tumor samples. PBMCs were collected pretreatment and during treatment and were isolated and stored as previously described. Per the germline V gene, SGHNT is the CDR1 and YENEEA is the CDR2. The CDR3 starts with the cysteine, ends with the phenylalanine, and has 16 residues. Only the CDR3 DNA is retained, 48 bases long and in frame from the first base. V loses 1 base at its end and J loses 3 bases; junction bases beyond the gene matches: 5. Each PCR received spiked-in synthetic TCR analog templates so that absolute template abundance could be estimated from read counts. The immunoSEQ assay was used to amplify TCRbeta CDR3 regions from genomic DNA with bias-controlled V and J gene primers. Sequencing of rearranged TCRbeta segments was performed at approximately 20X coverage. The study's processing was this. Sequencing errors were corrected by clustering, and CDR3s were annotated against IMGT so that V, D and J genes could be assigned. Only productive TCRbeta rearrangements were used in downstream analyses, excluding out-of-frame or stop-codon sequences. Clonality was calculated as one minus the Shannon entropy normalized by the log of the number of unique productive sequences. Clones differing between time points or between blood and tumor were identified by Fisher's exact test with Benjamini-Hochberg correction at adjusted p below 0.01. TCRdb provides this immuneACCESS table in a form limited to in-frame rearrangements. Some clones are lacking; in checked studies, under half of them reflect an unresolved V gene, and why the rest are absent is not known. That table supplies the V and J calls and clone size; D and trimming were determined from the DNA. This sample is represented by some 38,000 clones; 85% of them were singletons. The ten largest clones add up to 12% to 15% of the sample.

The investigation overall reported the following: Greater expansion of tumor-associated TCR clones in peripheral blood 3 weeks after the start of treatment was observed in patients with durable benefit (n ≈ 22, p = 0.022). A pretreatment peripheral blood TCR clonality below the median was linked to improved progression-free and overall survival. Because of the small sample size (n of about 30) and the many exploratory analyses performed, the results are intended to be regarded as hypothesis-generating.

This sample comprised PBMCs, obtained around atezolizumab (anti-PD-L1) treatment. The sequence was collected from a man older than 75 with urothelial cancer. The V and J genes are TRBV11-3 and TRBJ2-1, and 8 junctional nucleotides match TRBD2. At the DNA level, the sequence is TGTGCCAGCAGCTTAGTGGGGACTAGTTACTACAATGAGCAGTTCTTC. Its amino acids are CASSLVGTSYYNEQFF.